These 26 T cell receptor beta chains were all obtained from the same sample, sequenced in a study of blood T cells in healthy people across ages. A sample-barcoded 5' primer and a J-beta primer mix were used in a second PCR of about 6 to 11 cycles. TCRdb called the 5' RACE reads again in MiXCR, with one record for every CDR3 protein. The sample has 700,000 or so distinct CDR3 sequences, 20% to 25% seen once; the top ten hold around a fifth. Sample: blood. The receptors stem from a man between 70 and 80 years old in good health.

The chain is built from TRBV28 and TRBJ2-5; D gene ambiguous. Trimming cost V 3 bases and J 8 bases, with 16 bases left between them. The CDR3 loop spans 14 amino acids. Germline CDR1 MDHEN, CDR2 SYDVKM. CDR3 residues: CASSFGGELDTQYF. DNA of the CDR3: TGTGCCAGCAGTTTTGGCGGAGAGCTGGATACCCAGTACTTC.

As to this clonotype: Compared with germline, one end of the junction differs, possibly owing to a read error. The chain is built from TRBV5-4 and TRBJ1-2; D call uncertain. This CDR3 is 13 amino acids long. Germline CDR1 is SGHNT and CDR2 is YYREEE (reference sequence). The CDR3 is CASSPDLNYGYTF. As DNA, the CDR3 is TGTGCCAGCAGCCCGGACCTAAACTACGGCTACACCTTC. Variable domain in full (rest from reference TRBV5-4 and TRBJ1-2): ETGVTQSPTHLIKTRGQQVTLRCSSQSGHNTVSWYQQALGQGPQFIFQYYREEENGRGNFPPRFSGLQFPNYSSELNVNALELDDSALYLCASSPDLNYGYTFGSGTRLTVV.

The V and J genes are TRBV14 and TRBJ2-1; 10 nucleotides line up with TRBD2. Trimming removed 3 bases from V and 6 bases from J; junction bases left unmatched: 5. The CDR3 is 15 residues long. Germline V gene data show CDR1 as SGHDN and CDR2 as FVKESK. For the CDR3, the DNA is TGTGCCAGCAGCCATTCTTTAGCGGGGGGCAATGAGCAGTTCTTC. As protein: CASSHSLAGGNEQFF.

This clonotype was recorded many times. The rearrangement links TRBV12-3 or TRBV12-4 to TRBJ2-4; no firm D call. This CDR3 spans 14 amino acids. The V gene lost 4 bases and the J gene lost 9 bases, with 16 bases spanning the gap. The CDR3 loop is CASSSGNNVGIQYF. The CDR3 coding sequence is TGTGCCAGCAGTTCGGGCAATAATGTGGGCATTCAGTACTTC.

The chain couples TRBV9 to TRBJ2-1; D may be TRBD2 (7 bases). In germline, CDR1 is SGDLS, CDR2 YYNGEE. The CDR3 has 14 amino acids. V was clipped by 7 bases and J by 2 bases, with 13 bases between them. The CDR3 coding sequence is TGTGCCAGCCGAGGGGGGGAGCCCTACAATGAGCAGTTCTTC. Encoded protein: CASRGGEPYNEQFF.

This clonotype was observed a few times. The chain links TRBV4-1 to TRBJ2-3; 7 bases are a match to TRBD1. J was trimmed by 5 bases and V by 1 base; bases with no gene match: 12. The CDR3 runs to 17 residues. Germline loops: CDR1 MGHRA, CDR2 YSYEKL. The CDR3 nucleotides are TGCGCCAGCAGCCAAGGCGAAAGGACAGGCCTCGGAGATACGCAGTATTTT. Residues: CASSQGERTGLGDTQYF.

This clonotype was seen a handful of times. Germline is not matched at one junction end, which may reflect a read error. The chain employs TRBV7-8 and TRBJ1-1, with TRBD1 identical over 8 bases. The CDR3 covers 16 residues. Looked up from germline, CDR1 is SGHVS and CDR2 is FQNEAQ. The CDR3 DNA reads as TGTGCCAGCAGCCTAGCCTGGACAGGGAGTTACACTGAAGCTTTCTTT. This sequence encodes CASSLAWTGSYTEAFF.

The chain is built from TRBV7-3 and TRBJ2-2; D remains ambiguous. The CDR3 loop spans 16 amino acids. The ends were cut back, 2 bases at V and 0 bases at J, with 10 bases in the middle. Germline values: CDR1 SGHTA, CDR2 FQGTGA. The CDR3 spells CASSLEGITNTGELFF. CDR3 DNA: TGTGCCAGCAGCTTAGAAGGGATCACGAACACCGGGGAGCTGTTTTTT.

The chain recombines TRBV9 with TRBJ1-1; 9 bases agree with TRBD1. Germline loops: CDR1 SGDLS, CDR2 YYNGEE. V gave up 4 bases and J gave up 3 bases; unmatched junction bases: 7. The length of the CDR3 is 15 residues. The CDR3 loop reads CASSSRTGEDTEAFF. For the CDR3, the DNA is TGTGCCAGCAGCTCTAGGACAGGGGAGGACACTGAAGCTTTCTTT. The full variable domain, completed using reference TRBV9 and TRBJ1-1, is DSGVTQTPKHLITATGQRVTLRCSPRSGDLSVYWYQQSLDQGLQFLIQYYNGEERAKGNILERFSAQQFPDLHSELNLSSLELGDSALYFCASSSRTGEDTEAFFGQGTRLTVV.

The J gene is TRBJ1-1, the V gene TRBV29-1, with D perhaps matching TRBD1 (6 bases). CDR1 is SQVTM and CDR2 is ANQGSEA in the germline V gene. Trimming took off 6 bases at V and 5 bases at J, with 10 bases between the two ends. The CDR3 contains 11 residues. CDR3 nucleotides: TGCAGCGTAACAGGGTGGACTGAAGCTTTCTTT. It translates to CSVTGWTEAFF.

The count of this clonotype is one. J is TRBJ1-1 and V is TRBV12-3 or TRBV12-4; no firm D call. Trimming removed 6 bases from V and 4 bases from J, with 9 bases in between. This CDR3 spans 12 amino acids. CDR3: CASRRAGTEAFF. CDR3 nucleotides: TGTGCCAGCAGGAGGGCTGGCACTGAAGCTTTCTTT.

This rearrangement joins TRBV11-1 to TRBJ1-1, with TRBD1 matching 7 bases. Germline assignment: CDR1 SGHAT and CDR2 FQDESV (reference sequence). The length of the CDR3 is 17 residues. V trimming: 5 bases; J trimming: 1 base; junction bases outside the gene matches: 13. The CDR3 nucleotides are TGTGCCAGCAGCCCCCAGAGGGGGCGTTCAGCGAACACTGAAGCTTTCTTT. It translates to CASSPQRGRSANTEAFF.

This clonotype was counted between two and nine times. The V gene is TRBV12-3 or TRBV12-4, the J gene TRBJ1-5; D ambiguous. The CDR3 is 14 residues long. Trimming removed 3 bases from V and 3 bases from J, with 9 bases in between. The CDR3 loop reads CASSFDTLNQPQHF. In DNA, the CDR3 is TGTGCCAGCAGTTTTGACACGCTCAATCAGCCCCAGCATTTT.

This clonotype was observed a few times. V gene TRBV20-1 combines with J gene TRBJ2-1; D tentatively fits TRBD1 or TRBD2 (5 bases each). Germline V lookup: CDR1 DFQATT, CDR2 SNEGSKA (reference sequence). The length of the CDR3 is 17 residues. The V end lost 3 bases, the J end lost 6 bases, and 24 bases lay between the germline ends. The CDR3 bases are TGCAGTGCTAGGAGCGGTCAGGGCAGGAGACCTTTCAATGAGCAGTTCTTC. Its translation: CSARSGQGRRPFNEQFF.

The chain has TRBV3-1 and TRBJ2-7; D not certain. Trimming pared 8 bases from V and 2 bases from J, leaving 7 bases between. Germline assignment: CDR1 LGHDT and CDR2 YNNKEL (reference sequence). CDR3 length: 11 amino acids. This CDR3 reads CASGLAYEQYF. CDR3 nucleotides: TGTGCCAGCGGCCTAGCCTACGAGCAGTACTTC.

This clonotype appeared a few times. The chain links TRBV24-1 to TRBJ2-3, with 12 positions matching TRBD2. V trimming: 4 bases; J trimming: 4 bases; junction bases outside the gene matches: 20. The CDR3 extends over 21 amino acids. Germline CDR1 and CDR2: KGHDR and SFDVKD. The CDR3 sequence is CATSEHDRGSRLAGGPDTQYF. The CDR3 bases are TGTGCCACCAGTGAACACGACAGGGGCTCCCGTCTAGCGGGAGGGCCAGATACGCAGTATTTT.

This clonotype has only a few counts. CDR3 nucleotide sequence: TGCAGTGCTAGGTACGTCAGTGCTGAAGCTTTCTTT. Translation gives CSARYVSAEAFF. This rearrangement joins TRBV20-1 to TRBJ1-1, with D hard to call. Trimming left V 3 bases short and J 6 bases short, with 11 bases between. This CDR3 has 12 residues. Germline V gene lookup returns CDR1 DFQATT and CDR2 SNEGSKA (reference sequence).

This clonotype has at least ten counts. The chain has TRBV29-1 and TRBJ2-4; D may correspond to TRBD1 or TRBD2 (5 bases each). The CDR3 length is 14 residues. Trimming cost V 5 bases and J 0 bases, with 11 bases left between them. The germline V gene encodes CDR1 SQVTM and CDR2 ANQGSEA. The CDR3 region has the DNA TGCAGCGTTCCGGGGACCCTAGCCAAAAACATTCAGTACTTC. Protein: CSVPGTLAKNIQYF.

This clonotype showed up just a few times. The J gene is TRBJ1-1, the V gene TRBV18, with 7 nucleotides matching TRBD1. Germline V gene sequence: CDR1 KGHSH, CDR2 LQKENI. The CDR3 contains 14 residues. The V gene end was trimmed by 6 bases and the J gene end by 4 bases; junction bases not matched to a gene: 8. The CDR3 is CASSQDREGTEAFF. The CDR3 nucleotides read TGTGCCAGCTCGCAAGACAGGGAAGGCACTGAAGCTTTCTTT.

This clonotype turned up a few times. V usage is TRBV29-1 and J usage is TRBJ2-3, with a possible D match to TRBD2 (6 bases). V lost 4 bases and J lost 2, with 16 bases in between. This CDR3 has 15 amino acids. Looked up from germline, CDR1 is SQVTM and CDR2 is ANQGSEA. The CDR3 spells CSVVEGTDNTDTQYF. CDR3 DNA: TGCAGCGTTGTGGAGGGGACGGATAACACAGATACGCAGTATTTT.

The table lists this clonotype with a few counts. J is TRBJ1-2 and V is TRBV12-3 or TRBV12-4; D is perhaps TRBD1 (6 bases). Trimming took 3 bases from V and 2 from J, leaving 10 bases between them. The CDR3 length is 14 residues. The CDR3, as DNA: TGTGCCAGCAGTTTGGGGGCGAGAAACTATGGCTACACCTTC. Translated: CASSLGARNYGYTF.

The chain links TRBV7-2 to TRBJ2-2, with 7 bases fitting TRBD1. V lost 5 bases and J lost 6; bases outside the gene matches: 6. Germline CDR1 SGHTA, CDR2 FQGNSA. This CDR3 comprises 14 residues. The CDR3 DNA follows: TGTGCCAGCAGCGAGACAGGGTGGCCCGGGGAGCTGTTTTTT. Translation gives CASSETGWPGELFF.

The table lists this clonotype with a count of one. This chain joins TRBV3-1 and TRBJ2-7; D remains unclear. Looked up from germline, CDR1 is LGHDT and CDR2 is YNNKEL (reference sequence). Deletions cut 1 base from V and 2 bases from J, with 9 bases between. This CDR3 has 14 residues. The CDR3 DNA reads as TGTGCCAGCAGCCAAGTTAGGCTAGCCTACGAGCAGTACTTC. It translates to CASSQVRLAYEQYF.

The chain joins TRBV7-9 to TRBJ1-6; possible D gene TRBD1, 5 bases. The CDR3 contains 14 residues. Germline lookup yields CDR1 SEHNR and CDR2 FQNEAQ (reference sequence). Trimming cost V 5 bases and J 10 bases, with 15 bases left between them. The CDR3 sequence is CASSDEGERSPLHF. The CDR3 DNA is TGTGCCAGCAGCGATGAAGGGGAGAGGTCACCCCTCCACTTT. Full variable domain (rest looked up from reference TRBV7-9 and TRBJ1-6): DTGVSQNPRHKITKRGQNVTFRCDPISEHNRLYWYRQTLGQGPEFLTYFQNEAQLEKSRLLSDRFSAERPKGSFSTLEIQRTEQGDSAMYLCASSDEGERSPLHFGNGTRLTVT.

The chain carries TRBV7-9 and TRBJ2-1, with D possibly TRBD2 on 7 matching bases. The CDR3 has 12 residues. V gave up 4 bases and J gave up 12 bases, with 13 bases separating them. The germline V gene has CDR1 SEHNR and CDR2 FQNEAQ (reference sequence). CDR3 sequence reads: CASSSQGGGQFF. In DNA, the CDR3 is TGTGCCAGCAGCTCTCAAGGGGGGGGGCAGTTCTTC.

This clonotype was picked up a small number of times. The CDR3 bases are TGTGCCAGCAGCTTAGCCCCGACTAGCAGGGATACGCAGTATTTT. Residues: CASSLAPTSRDTQYF. J is TRBJ2-3 and V is TRBV11-1; 7 bases align to TRBD2. Trimming at V came to 0 bases and at J to 6 bases, leaving 6 bases not matched to a gene. Germline-derived CDR1 and CDR2 are SGHAT and FQDESV (reference sequence). This CDR3 has 15 residues.